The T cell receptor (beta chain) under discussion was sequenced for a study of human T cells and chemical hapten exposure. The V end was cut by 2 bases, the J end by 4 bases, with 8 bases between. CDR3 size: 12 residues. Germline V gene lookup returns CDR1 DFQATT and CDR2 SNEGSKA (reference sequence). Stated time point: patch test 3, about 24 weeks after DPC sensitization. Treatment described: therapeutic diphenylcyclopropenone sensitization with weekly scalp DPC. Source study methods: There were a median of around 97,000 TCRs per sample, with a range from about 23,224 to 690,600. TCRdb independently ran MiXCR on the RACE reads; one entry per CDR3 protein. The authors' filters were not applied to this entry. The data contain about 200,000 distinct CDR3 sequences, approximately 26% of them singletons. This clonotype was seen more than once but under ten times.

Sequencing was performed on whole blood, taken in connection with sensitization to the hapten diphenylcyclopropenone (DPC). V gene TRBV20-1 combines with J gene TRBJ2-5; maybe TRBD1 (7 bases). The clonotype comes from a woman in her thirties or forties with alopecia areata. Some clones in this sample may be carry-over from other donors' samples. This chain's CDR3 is CSARQGGETQYF. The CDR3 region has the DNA TGCAGTGCTAGACAGGGGGGAGAGACCCAGTACTTC.